This entry is about one T cell receptor (beta chain). What this receptor recognizes is not known. Base-call qualities are not available, and no considerably larger clone is one nucleotide away. Other DNA sequences in the same sample also yield this CDR3. CD8 naive samples were CD45RO-negative cells positively selected for CCR7, giving a CD45RA+CCR7+ population that excluded TemRA cells. Donors were healthy HIV-negative adults with no recently reported acute infections or vaccinations. Only Caucasian adults living in Nashville, Tennessee, USA were represented among the donors. After blood collection by leukapheresis, PBMCs were isolated using Ficoll-Histopaque density gradient centrifugation and then cryopreserved in the vapor phase of liquid nitrogen. Analytical flow cytometry was used to check the purity and quantity of every magnetically sorted T cell population. Each sorted fraction had its genomic DNA isolated and then quantified by UV absorbance on a Nanodrop 2000c.

The data are from a study of shared clonotypes between healthy human individuals (dated by TCRdb to 2020 to 2021). Turning to the overall study: A couple of women and a few men aged 18 to 49 years were included in the cohort. Per donor, three plates each were used for CD4 naive and CD4 memory, two for CD8 naive, and one for CD8 memory. The study deeply sequenced blood TCR repertoires of roughly five healthy adults to estimate repertoire size and the extent of clonotype sharing between individuals. To increase sequencing depth and limit assay-specific biases, TCR repertoire library preparation and sequencing were carried out by different laboratories using diverse techniques. Between about 0.8 and 9 billion PBMCs per donor were obtained by leukapheresis. Here is what the overall study found, with its caveats: Sampling was limited to blood, and TCR repertoires in tissue likely differ from TCR repertoires in blood. Because the study included only a small number of donors, the genetic and exposure-history diversity represented was limited. Higher generation probabilities were observed for clonotypes shared by all four sorted-subset donors than for non-shared clonotypes. Pairwise subsampling led to the expectation that sequencing depth would affect the degree of clonotype sharing among donors. Sharing across several donors was observed for 4.5% to 6.5% of naive CD4, 3% to 4% of naive CD8, about 2.3% of memory CD4, and roughly 0.4% of memory CD8 clonotypes. Naive subsets generally had larger estimated clonotype richness than memory subsets did. Rarefaction of sorted-subset datasets indicated incomplete sequencing despite the large sequencing depth.

Inclusive of the bounding cysteine and phenylalanine, the CDR3 is 14 residues long. CDR3 DNA only is kept here, 42 bases in frame from base 1. Based on the germline V gene (reference sequence), the CDR1 and CDR2 sequences are MNHEY and SMNVEV. Germline trimming amounts to 3 bases on V and 2 bases on J, with 0 as the count of junction bases outside the gene matches. Using the deep immunoSEQ assay, multiplex PCR amplified TCR CDR3 regions from genomic DNA. Extracted genomic DNA from each cell subset was distributed evenly across all wells of several immunoSEQ 96-well plates, and each plate was treated as a replicate. For sorted subsets, 200 to 250 ng of genomic DNA, equivalent to 30,000 or so T cell genomes, went into each replicate PCR. Purified libraries were quantified with a Qubit 3.0 fluorometer, sized on a Bioanalyzer 2100, and re-quantified with the KAPA Library Quantification kit. Every immunoSEQ 96-well plate was sequenced on a separate single-read 150-cycle Illumina NextSeq 550 flow cell. The original methods were these. Because the immunoSEQ output included only junctional sequences and no quality scores, the filtering could not be the same as the filtering used for full-length reads. Sequences were annotated with PyIR, a Python wrapper for IgBLAST v1.9, and V/J genes and CDR3 were assigned using IMGT germline references. Reads were removed for weak V/J assignments (E-value above 1e-6), missing CDR3, stop codons, out-of-frame junctions, or ambiguous translated residues. A V3J clonotype was defined by an identical inferred V gene, J gene, and CDR3 amino acid sequence. Percentage overlap between repertoires was calculated by dividing the number of shared unique clonotypes by the size of the smaller repertoire. Richness of each repertoire was evaluated using RTK rarefaction, the Chao1 estimator, and Recon v2.1 estimates of unobserved clonotypes. OLGA was used to compute generation probabilities for all TCRbeta clonotypes that the gDNA method yielded from a handful of donors. Here the immuneACCESS table is served through TCRdb, limited to in-frame sequences with V and J called. Missing clones are a known gap in these copies; in checked studies unresolved V genes cover under half, and the rest lacks a known reason. The D gene and trimming were derived from the DNA, and the V and J assignments and clone size from that table. This sample holds approximately 2,000,000 clones; around 93% were observed only once. Clones ranked in the top ten supply over 1.5% of the sample.

The chain is assembled from TRBV27 and TRBJ1-3; 8 junctional bases match TRBD1. The source is a man younger than 35 in good health. Some clones in this sample may be carry-over from other donors' samples. Source material: naive CD8+ T cells from PBMCs. This specimen's cell subset or site label, interpreted: CD45RA+CCR7+. The CDR3 has the sequence CASSLTGAGNTIYF. The nucleotide sequence is given as TGTGCCAGCAGTTTGACAGGGGCTGGAAACACCATATATTTT.